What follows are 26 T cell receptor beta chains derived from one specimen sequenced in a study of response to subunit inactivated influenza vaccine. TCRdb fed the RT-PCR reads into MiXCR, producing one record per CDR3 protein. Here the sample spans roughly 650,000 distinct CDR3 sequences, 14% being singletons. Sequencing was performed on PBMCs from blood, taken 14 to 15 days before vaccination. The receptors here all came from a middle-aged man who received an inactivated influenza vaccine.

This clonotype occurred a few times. The CDR3 DNA reads TGCGCCAGCAGCTTGACTAGCGCGCAAGAGACCCAGTACTTC. It yields the protein CASSLTSAQETQYF. The V call is TRBV5-1, the J call TRBJ2-5, with 7 nucleotides matching TRBD2. V trimming: 1 base; J trimming: 2 bases; junction bases outside the gene matches: 2. This CDR3 comprises 14 residues. Germline V gene sequence: CDR1 SGHRS, CDR2 YFSETQ.

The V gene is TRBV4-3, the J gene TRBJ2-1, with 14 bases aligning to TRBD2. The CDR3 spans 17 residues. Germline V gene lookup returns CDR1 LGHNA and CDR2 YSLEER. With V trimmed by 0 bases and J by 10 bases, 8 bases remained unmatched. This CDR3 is CASSQDAGLAGGREQFF. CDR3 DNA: TGCGCCAGCAGCCAAGACGCTGGACTAGCGGGGGGCCGGGAGCAGTTCTTC.

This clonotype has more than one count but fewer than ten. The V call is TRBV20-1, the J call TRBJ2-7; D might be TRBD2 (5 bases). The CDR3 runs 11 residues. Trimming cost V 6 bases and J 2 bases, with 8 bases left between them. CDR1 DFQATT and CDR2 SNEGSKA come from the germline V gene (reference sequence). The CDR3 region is CSAPEAYEQYF. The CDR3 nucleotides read TGCAGTGCCCCGGAGGCCTACGAGCAGTACTTC.

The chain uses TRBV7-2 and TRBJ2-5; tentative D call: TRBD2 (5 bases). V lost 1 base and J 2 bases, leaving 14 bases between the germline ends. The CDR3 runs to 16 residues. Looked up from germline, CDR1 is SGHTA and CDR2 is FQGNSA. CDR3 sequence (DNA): TGTGCCAGCAGCTTAGATACTAGAAGGATACAAGAGACCCAGTACTTC. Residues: CASSLDTRRIQETQYF.

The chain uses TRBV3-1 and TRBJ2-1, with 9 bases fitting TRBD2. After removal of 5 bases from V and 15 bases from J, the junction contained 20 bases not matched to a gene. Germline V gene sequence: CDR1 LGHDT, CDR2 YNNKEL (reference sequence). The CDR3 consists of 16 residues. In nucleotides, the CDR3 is TGTGCCAGCAGCTACGGGTCATACACCGGGACTAGCCGCCTGTTCTTC. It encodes CASSYGSYTGTSRLFF.

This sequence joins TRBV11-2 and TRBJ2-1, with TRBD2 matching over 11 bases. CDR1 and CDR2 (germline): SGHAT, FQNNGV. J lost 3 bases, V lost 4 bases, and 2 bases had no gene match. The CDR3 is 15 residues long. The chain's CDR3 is CASSYTSGGYNEQFF. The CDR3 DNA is TGTGCCAGCAGCTATACTAGCGGGGGCTACAATGAGCAGTTCTTC.

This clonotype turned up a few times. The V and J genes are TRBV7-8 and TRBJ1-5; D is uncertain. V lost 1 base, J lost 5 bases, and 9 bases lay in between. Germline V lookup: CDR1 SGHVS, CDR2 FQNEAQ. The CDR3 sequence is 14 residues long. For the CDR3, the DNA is TGTGCCAGCAGCTTAGTCAGGAGTGATCAGCCCCAGCATTTT. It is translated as CASSLVRSDQPQHF. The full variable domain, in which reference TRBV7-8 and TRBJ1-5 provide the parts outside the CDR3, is GAGVSQSPRYKVAKRGQDVALRCDPISGHVSLFWYQQALGQGPEFLTYFQNEAQLDKSGLPSDRFFAERPEGSVSTLKIQRTQQEDSAVYLCASSLVRSDQPQHFGDGTRLSIL.

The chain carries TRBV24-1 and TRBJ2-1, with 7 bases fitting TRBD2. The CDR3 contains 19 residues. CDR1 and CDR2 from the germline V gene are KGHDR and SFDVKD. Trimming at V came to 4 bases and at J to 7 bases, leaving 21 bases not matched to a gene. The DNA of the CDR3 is TGTGCCACCAGTGACCCTGAAAGACCGGGACTATCGGGGTTGAATGAGCAGTTCTTC. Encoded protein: CATSDPERPGLSGLNEQFF.

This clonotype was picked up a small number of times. This CDR3 is CASSPPLAGYNEQFF. CDR3 DNA: TGTGCCAGCTCACCACCCCTAGCGGGATACAATGAGCAGTTCTTC. This rearrangement joins TRBV18 to TRBJ2-1; 9 bases agree with TRBD2. The J segment lost 4 bases and the V segment lost 0 bases, leaving 1 base of the junction unmatched. Looked up from germline, CDR1 is KGHSH and CDR2 is LQKENI. CDR3 length: 15 residues.

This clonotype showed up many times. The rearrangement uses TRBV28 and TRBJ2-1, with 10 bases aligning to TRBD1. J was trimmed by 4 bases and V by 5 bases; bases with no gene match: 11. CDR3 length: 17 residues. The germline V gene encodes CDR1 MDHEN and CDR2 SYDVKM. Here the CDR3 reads CASSSWDRGQIYNEQFF. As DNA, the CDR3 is TGTGCCAGCAGTAGCTGGGACAGGGGCCAAATATACAATGAGCAGTTCTTC.

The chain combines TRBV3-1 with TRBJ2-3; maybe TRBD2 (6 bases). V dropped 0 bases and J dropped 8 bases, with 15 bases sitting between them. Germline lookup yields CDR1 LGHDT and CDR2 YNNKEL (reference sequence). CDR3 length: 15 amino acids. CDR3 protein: CASSQERGGRGTQYF. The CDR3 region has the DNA TGTGCCAGCAGCCAAGAACGAGGAGGGCGAGGTACGCAGTATTTT.

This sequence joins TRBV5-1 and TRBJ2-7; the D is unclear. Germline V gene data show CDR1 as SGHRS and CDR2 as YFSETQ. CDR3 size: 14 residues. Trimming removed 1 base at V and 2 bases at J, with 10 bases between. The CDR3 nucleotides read TGCGCCAGCAGCTTGAAGGCCAGCACCTACGAGCAGTACTTC. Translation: CASSLKASTYEQYF.

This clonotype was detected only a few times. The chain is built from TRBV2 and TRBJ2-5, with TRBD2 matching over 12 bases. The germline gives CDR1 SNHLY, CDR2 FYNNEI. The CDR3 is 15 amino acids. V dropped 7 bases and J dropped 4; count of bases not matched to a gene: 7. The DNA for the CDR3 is TGTGCCAGCACCAGACTAGCGGGAGACGGAGAGACCCAGTACTTC. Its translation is CASTRLAGDGETQYF.

The CDR3 sequence: CASSPDSVRSYEQYF. As DNA, the CDR3 is TGTGCCAGCAGCCCGGACAGCGTTCGCTCCTACGAGCAGTACTTC. J is TRBJ2-7 and V is TRBV12-3 or TRBV12-4, with TRBD1 as a possible D gene (6 bases). CDR3 length: 15 residues. V shed 6 bases and J shed 0 bases, with 15 bases lying between them.

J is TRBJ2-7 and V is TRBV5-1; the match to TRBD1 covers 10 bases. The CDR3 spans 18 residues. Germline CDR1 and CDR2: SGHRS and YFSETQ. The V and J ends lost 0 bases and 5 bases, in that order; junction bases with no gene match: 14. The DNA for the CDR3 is TGCGCCAGCAGCTTGGGGATTTGGTGGGGACAGGGGCAAAACGAGCAGTACTTC. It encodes CASSLGIWWGQGQNEQYF.

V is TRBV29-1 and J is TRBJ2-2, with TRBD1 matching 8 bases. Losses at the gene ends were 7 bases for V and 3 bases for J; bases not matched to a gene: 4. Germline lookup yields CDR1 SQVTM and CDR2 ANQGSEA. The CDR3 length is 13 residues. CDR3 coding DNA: TGCAGCGCGGACAGGGTGGACACCGGGGAGCTGTTTTTT. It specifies CSADRVDTGELFF.

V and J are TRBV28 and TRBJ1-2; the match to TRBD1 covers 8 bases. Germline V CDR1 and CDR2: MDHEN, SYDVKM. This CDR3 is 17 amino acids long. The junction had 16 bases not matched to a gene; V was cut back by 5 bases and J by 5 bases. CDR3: CASSTRPLTGGRYGYTF. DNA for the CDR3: TGTGCCAGCAGTACACGCCCGTTAACAGGGGGAAGGTATGGCTACACCTTC.

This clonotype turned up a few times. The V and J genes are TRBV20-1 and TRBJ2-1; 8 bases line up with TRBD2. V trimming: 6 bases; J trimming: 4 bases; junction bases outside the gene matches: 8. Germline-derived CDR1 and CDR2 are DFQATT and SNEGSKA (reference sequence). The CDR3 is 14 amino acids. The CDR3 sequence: CSATNGRDYNEQFF. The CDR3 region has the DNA TGCAGTGCCACCAACGGGAGGGATTACAATGAGCAGTTCTTC.

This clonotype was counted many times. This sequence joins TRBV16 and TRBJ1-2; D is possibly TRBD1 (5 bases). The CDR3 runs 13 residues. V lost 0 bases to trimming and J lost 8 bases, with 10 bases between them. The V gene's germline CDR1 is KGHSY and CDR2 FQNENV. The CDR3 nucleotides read TGTGCCAGCAGCCAATCAGAGACAGTGGGCTACACCTTC. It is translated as CASSQSETVGYTF.

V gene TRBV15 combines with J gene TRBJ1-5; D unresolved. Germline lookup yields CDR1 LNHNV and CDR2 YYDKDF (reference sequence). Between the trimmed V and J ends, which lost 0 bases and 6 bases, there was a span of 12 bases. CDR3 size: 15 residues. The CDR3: CATSRDILSGQPQHF. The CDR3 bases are TGTGCCACCAGCAGAGATATTTTGTCTGGTCAGCCCCAGCATTTT.

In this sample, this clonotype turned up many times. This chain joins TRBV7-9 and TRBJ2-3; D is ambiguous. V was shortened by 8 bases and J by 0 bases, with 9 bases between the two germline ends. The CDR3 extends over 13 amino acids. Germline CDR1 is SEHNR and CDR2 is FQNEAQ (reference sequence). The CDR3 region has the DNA TGTGCCAGCGTAAGGGAAAGCACAGATACGCAGTATTTT. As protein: CASVRESTDTQYF.

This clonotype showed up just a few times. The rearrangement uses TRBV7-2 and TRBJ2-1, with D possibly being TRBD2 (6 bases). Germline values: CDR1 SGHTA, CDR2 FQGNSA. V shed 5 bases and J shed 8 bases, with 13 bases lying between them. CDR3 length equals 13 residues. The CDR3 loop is CASSPLTGDEQFF. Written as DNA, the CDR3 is TGTGCCAGCAGCCCTCTGACGGGGGATGAGCAGTTCTTC. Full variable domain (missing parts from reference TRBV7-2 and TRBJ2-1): GAGVSQSPSNKVTEKGKDVELRCDPISGHTALYWYRQSLGQGLEFLIYFQGNSAPDKSGLPSDRFSAERTGGSVSTLTIQRTQQEDSAVYLCASSPLTGDEQFFGPGTRLTVL.

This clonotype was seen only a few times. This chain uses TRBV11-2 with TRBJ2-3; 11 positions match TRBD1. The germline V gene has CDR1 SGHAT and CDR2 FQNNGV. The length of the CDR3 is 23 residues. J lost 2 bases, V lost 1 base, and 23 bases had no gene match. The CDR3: CASSLVPDRGLSLAGILTDTQYF. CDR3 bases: TGTGCCAGCAGCTTAGTTCCGGACAGGGGGCTCTCGCTAGCGGGTATACTCACAGATACGCAGTATTTT.

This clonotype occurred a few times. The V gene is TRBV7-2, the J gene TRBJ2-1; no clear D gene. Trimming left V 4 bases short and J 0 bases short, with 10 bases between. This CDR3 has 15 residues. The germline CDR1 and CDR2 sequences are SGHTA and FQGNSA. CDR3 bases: TGTGCCAGCAGCTCCGGAGCTGGCTCCTACAATGAGCAGTTCTTC. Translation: CASSSGAGSYNEQFF.

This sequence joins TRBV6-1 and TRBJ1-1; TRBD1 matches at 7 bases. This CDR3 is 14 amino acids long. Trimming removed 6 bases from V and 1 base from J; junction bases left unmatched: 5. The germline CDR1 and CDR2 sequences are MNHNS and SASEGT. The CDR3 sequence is CASRSGGGNTEAFF. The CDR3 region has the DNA TGTGCCAGCAGATCAGGGGGAGGGAACACTGAAGCTTTCTTT.

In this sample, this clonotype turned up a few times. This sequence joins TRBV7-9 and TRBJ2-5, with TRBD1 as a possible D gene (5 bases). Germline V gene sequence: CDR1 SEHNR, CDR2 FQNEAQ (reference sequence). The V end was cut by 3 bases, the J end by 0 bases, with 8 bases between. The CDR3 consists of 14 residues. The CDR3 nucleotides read TGTGCCAGCAGCTTGACAGTAAACCAAGAGACCCAGTACTTC. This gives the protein CASSLTVNQETQYF.